This TCR beta chain was documented in a study of T-cell reconstitution after alpha-beta-depleted transplantation in children. Preparation of the TCRbeta library used unique molecular identifiers. TCRdb reanalysed the PCR reads using MiXCR and keeps one entry per CDR3 protein. In the table there are roughly 670,000 distinct CDR3 sequences, about an eighth of which are singletons. Germline loops: CDR1 SGHRS, CDR2 YFSETQ. The CDR3 consists of 16 residues. Trimming took off 2 bases at V and 2 bases at J, with 11 bases between the two ends. This clonotype was detected many times. Sample: PBMCs, taken before TCRalphabeta/CD19-depleted stem cell transplant. This receptor was obtained from a girl aged 2-15 years with congenital amegakaryocytic thrombocytopenia, due to receive a stem cell transplant. V is TRBV5-1 and J is TRBJ2-6; tentative D call: TRBD1 (6 bases). The CDR3 bases are TGCGCCAGCAGCTTTAACAGGGATCCTGGGGCCAACGTCCTGACTTTC. Residues: CASSFNRDPGANVLTF.